This is a list of T cell receptor beta chains from one sample in a study of blood T cell repertoires in COVID-19. Generated by immunoSEQ multiplex PCR, the TCRdb table keeps only in-frame clones and is missing some. The profile shows under 200,000 clones, 85% of them singletons. The material sequenced was peripheral blood. The receptors shown here come from a man aged 40-50 years with acute or convalescent COVID-19. The CDR3 runs from the conserved cysteine through the conserved F or W. The order of the fields is J gene, CDR3 length, V gene, clone size, D gene, CDR3 DNA, CDR3 protein. A D gene is named only where the DNA matches it firmly. A clone size is listed for some rows: how often the clone was seen (once, few, many), or a class if it is expanded.

J gene: TRBJ2-1
CDR3 length: 17
V gene: TRBV11-2
clone size: NA
D gene: NA
CDR3 DNA: TGTGCCAGCAGCTTCCGATTGCGGGGGACCCGGGGGCATGAGCAGTTCTTC
CDR3 protein: CASSFRLRGTRGHEQFF

J gene: TRBJ2-5
CDR3 length: 13
V gene: TRBV29-1
clone size: NA
D gene: NA
CDR3 DNA: TGCAGCGTTGACTCAAACTTGCAAGAGACCCAGTACTTC
CDR3 protein: CSVDSNLQETQYF

J gene: TRBJ1-3
CDR3 length: 13
V gene: TRBV6-5
clone size: NA
D gene: TRBD1
CDR3 DNA: TGTGCCAGTATAGACAGGGGCCGGGACACCATATATTTT
CDR3 protein: CASIDRGRDTIYF

J gene: TRBJ2-1
CDR3 length: 18
V gene: TRBV11-3
clone size: NA
D gene: NA
CDR3 DNA: TGTGCCAGCAGCTTAGTCGGTGTGGGGGCTTCAGCCTACAATGAGCAGTTCTTC
CDR3 protein: CASSLVGVGASAYNEQFF

J gene: TRBJ1-2
CDR3 length: 14
V gene: TRBV3-1/TRBV3-2
clone size: NA
D gene: NA
CDR3 DNA: TGTGCCAGCAGCCCTCAAGGCAGGGGACATGGCTACACCTTC
CDR3 protein: CASSPQGRGHGYTF

J gene: TRBJ2-7
CDR3 length: 14
V gene: TRBV19
clone size: NA
D gene: TRBD1
CDR3 DNA: TGTGCCAGTAGTATCGACAGGGGCTCCTACGAGCAGTACTTC
CDR3 protein: CASSIDRGSYEQYF

J gene: TRBJ2-7
CDR3 length: 15
V gene: TRBV7-9
clone size: NA
D gene: NA
CDR3 DNA: TGTGCCAGCAGCTTAGGACAGGCGGTGCCCTACGAGCAGTACTTC
CDR3 protein: CASSLGQAVPYEQYF

J gene: TRBJ2-7
CDR3 length: 16
V gene: TRBV6-8
clone size: NA
D gene: NA
CDR3 DNA: TGTGCCAGCAGCGGCGACTGGTCCTCTAGCTCCTACGAGCAGTACTTC
CDR3 protein: CASSGDWSSSSYEQYF

J gene: TRBJ1-2
CDR3 length: 15
V gene: TRBV18
clone size: NA
D gene: TRBD1
CDR3 DNA: TGTGCCAGCTCACTCGGCCGGGACAGCGCCTATGGCTACACCTTC
CDR3 protein: CASSLGRDSAYGYTF

J gene: TRBJ1-5
CDR3 length: 15
V gene: TRBV5-4
clone size: few
D gene: NA
CDR3 DNA: TGTGCCAGCAGCTTGGTTTCCAGGCTCAATCAGCCCCAGCATTTT
CDR3 protein: CASSLVSRLNQPQHF

J gene: TRBJ1-2
CDR3 length: 15
V gene: TRBV30
clone size: once
D gene: TRBD1
CDR3 DNA: TGTGCCTGGCGCCCGCAGGGGGCGACGCCGTATGGCTACACCTTC
CDR3 protein: CAWRPQGATPYGYTF

J gene: TRBJ1-2
CDR3 length: 14
V gene: TRBV19
clone size: NA
D gene: TRBD1
CDR3 DNA: TGTGCCAGTAGTCCCGGGACAGATTCCTATGGCTACACCTTC
CDR3 protein: CASSPGTDSYGYTF

J gene: TRBJ1-2
CDR3 length: 13
V gene: TRBV6-5
clone size: NA
D gene: NA
CDR3 DNA: TGTGCCAGCAGCCGCCTAGGGGCGGTAGGCTACACCTTC
CDR3 protein: CASSRLGAVGYTF

J gene: TRBJ1-2
CDR3 length: 15
V gene: TRBV5-6
clone size: NA
D gene: TRBD1
CDR3 DNA: TGTGCCAGCAGCTTGTGGGGACAGGGGTTCTATGGCTACACCTTC
CDR3 protein: CASSLWGQGFYGYTF

J gene: TRBJ1-6
CDR3 length: 16
V gene: TRBV6-2/TRBV6-3
clone size: NA
D gene: TRBD1
CDR3 DNA: TGTGCCAGCAGTTATGAGAACCGGGACAGGGCGGTTCTCCTCCACTTT
CDR3 protein: CASSYENRDRAVLLHF

J gene: TRBJ2-1
CDR3 length: 15
V gene: TRBV6-5
clone size: NA
D gene: NA
CDR3 DNA: TGTGCCAGCAGTTACTCTTCCGGGAGAGGCAATGAGCAGTTCTTC
CDR3 protein: CASSYSSGRGNEQFF

J gene: TRBJ2-7
CDR3 length: 13
V gene: TRBV5-5
clone size: NA
D gene: TRBD1
CDR3 DNA: TGTGCCAGCAGCTTTGAAGGGGGCCGGGAGCAGTACTTC
CDR3 protein: CASSFEGGREQYF

J gene: TRBJ1-1
CDR3 length: 13
V gene: TRBV19
clone size: NA
D gene: NA
CDR3 DNA: TGTGCCAGTAGTTTCCGGACGGGAAGTGAAGCTTTCTTT
CDR3 protein: CASSFRTGSEAFF

J gene: TRBJ2-1
CDR3 length: 14
V gene: TRBV10-3
clone size: NA
D gene: TRBD2
CDR3 DNA: TGTGCCATCGGGGAACTAGCGGGGTCGAATGAGCAGTTCTTC
CDR3 protein: CAIGELAGSNEQFF

J gene: TRBJ1-2
CDR3 length: 15
V gene: TRBV5-1
clone size: NA
D gene: NA
CDR3 DNA: TGCGCCAGCAGCCCGGGAGCGGGGAAGAACTATGGCTACACCTTC
CDR3 protein: CASSPGAGKNYGYTF

J gene: TRBJ2-3
CDR3 length: 16
V gene: TRBV30
clone size: NA
D gene: TRBD2
CDR3 DNA: TGTGCCTGGAGCCCAGGGACTAGCGGGTACACAGATACGCAGTATTTT
CDR3 protein: CAWSPGTSGYTDTQYF

J gene: TRBJ1-5
CDR3 length: 14
V gene: TRBV2
clone size: once
D gene: NA
CDR3 DNA: TGTGCCAGCAGTGAACAGGGAAGGTTGCAGCCCCAGCATTTT
CDR3 protein: CASSEQGRLQPQHF

J gene: TRBJ2-7
CDR3 length: 15
V gene: TRBV19
clone size: NA
D gene: TRBD1
CDR3 DNA: TGTGCCAGTAGTGCCCGGGACAGGGTAAACTACGAGCAGTACTTC
CDR3 protein: CASSARDRVNYEQYF

J gene: TRBJ2-1
CDR3 length: 14
V gene: TRBV6-2/TRBV6-3
clone size: few
D gene: NA
CDR3 DNA: TGTGCCAGCAGTCGGAGTAGCGAGCACAATGAGCAGTTCTTC
CDR3 protein: CASSRSSEHNEQFF

J gene: TRBJ1-3
CDR3 length: 13
V gene: TRBV6-2/TRBV6-3
clone size: NA
D gene: NA
CDR3 DNA: TGTGCCAGCAGTGGACACTCTGGAAACACCATATATTTT
CDR3 protein: CASSGHSGNTIYF

J gene: TRBJ2-1
CDR3 length: 18
V gene: TRBV7-9
clone size: NA
D gene: NA
CDR3 DNA: TGTGCCAGCAGCTTAGTGGGGCGGGGTCAGGGAGGAATCAATGAGCAGTTCTTC
CDR3 protein: CASSLVGRGQGGINEQFF

J gene: TRBJ2-5
CDR3 length: 12
V gene: TRBV12-3/TRBV12-4
clone size: NA
D gene: NA
CDR3 DNA: TGTGCCAGCAGTTTAAGGGGAGAGACCCAGTACTTC
CDR3 protein: CASSLRGETQYF

J gene: TRBJ2-7
CDR3 length: 18
V gene: TRBV6-1
clone size: NA
D gene: TRBD1
CDR3 DNA: TGTGCCAGCAGTGAGGAGTTGACTGCTCCGGGACAGTCCTACGAGCAGTACTTC
CDR3 protein: CASSEELTAPGQSYEQYF

J gene: TRBJ2-1
CDR3 length: 15
V gene: TRBV19
clone size: NA
D gene: TRBD1
CDR3 DNA: TGTGCCAGTAGTATCGGACAGGGGGGATTGAATGAGCAGTTCTTC
CDR3 protein: CASSIGQGGLNEQFF

J gene: TRBJ1-4
CDR3 length: 14
V gene: TRBV7-9
clone size: NA
D gene: TRBD1
CDR3 DNA: TGTGCCAGCAGCTTCCGGGACAGGGTCGAAAAACTGTTTTTT
CDR3 protein: CASSFRDRVEKLFF

J gene: TRBJ1-4
CDR3 length: 14
V gene: TRBV7-6
clone size: NA
D gene: NA
CDR3 DNA: TGTGCCAGCAGCTTAGGGGGAGCGGCAGGAAAACTGTTTTTT
CDR3 protein: CASSLGGAAGKLFF

J gene: TRBJ2-3
CDR3 length: 14
V gene: TRBV5-1
clone size: NA
D gene: NA
CDR3 DNA: TGCGCCAGCAGCCCAAGAGATGGAGCGGATACGCAGTATTTT
CDR3 protein: CASSPRDGADTQYF

J gene: TRBJ2-7
CDR3 length: 15
V gene: TRBV9
clone size: NA
D gene: NA
CDR3 DNA: TGTGCCAGCAGCGTCGGACAGTCAGAGGGCTACGAGCAGTACTTC
CDR3 protein: CASSVGQSEGYEQYF